This entry lists 27 T cell receptor beta chains sequenced from one sample in a study of graft-versus-host responses after intestinal transplantation. Profiling relied on immunoSEQ multiplex PCR, and the TCRdb table lists in-frame clones only, not all of them. The sample yields about 130,000 clones, around 90% seen once. These TCRs' antigens remain unknown. The sample in question was unstimulated CD4+ T cells sorted from spleen or lymph node cells, obtained before intestinal transplant. The receptors here all came from a human donor who received an intestinal transplant.

The gene calls are TRBV28 and TRBJ1-6; maybe TRBD1 (5 bases). This CDR3 region has 17 residues. Per the germline V gene, CDR1 is MDHEN and CDR2 is SYDVKM. Trimming shortened V by 6 bases and J by 5 bases, and 20 bases separated the two germline ends. The CDR3 sequence is CASRQTPRDPHNSPLHF. For the CDR3, the DNA is TGTGCCAGCAGACAGACTCCACGGGACCCCCATAATTCACCCCTCCACTTT.

This clone has a single count. The chain is built from TRBV5-1 and TRBJ2-1; the match to TRBD2 covers 11 bases. CDR1 and CDR2 from the germline V gene are SGHRS and YFSETQ. The CDR3 has 21 amino acids. V lost 2 bases to trimming and J lost 0 bases; unmatched junction nucleotides: 16. For the CDR3, the DNA is TGCGCCAGCAGCTTCCAATTAGCGGGAGGGCTCGTGCTCAGCTCCTACAATGAGCAGTTCTTC. It encodes CASSFQLAGGLVLSSYNEQFF.

V and J are TRBV28 and TRBJ1-4, with TRBD1 identical over 10 bases. V was pared by 5 bases and J by 8 bases, with 8 bases of the junction left unmatched. The CDR3 has 15 amino acids. Germline CDR1 MDHEN, CDR2 SYDVKM. The CDR3 reads CASSAWTGGREKLFF. The CDR3 DNA is TGTGCCAGCAGTGCGTGGACAGGGGGTCGGGAAAAACTGTTTTTT.

The J gene is TRBJ2-4, the V gene TRBV6-1; 9 nucleotides align to TRBD1. From germline, CDR1 is MNHNS and CDR2 SASEGT. The CDR3 spans 20 residues. V lost 5 bases and J lost 1; bases outside the gene matches: 18. The DNA of the CDR3 is TGTGCCAGCAGTAAAGAAAACAGGGGGCGAACATTTATGGCCAAAAACATTCAGTACTTC. This gives the protein CASSKENRGRTFMAKNIQYF.

The chain is built from TRBV15 and TRBJ2-1, with 16 bases lining up with TRBD2. The ends lost 5 bases at V and 0 bases at J; junction bases unmatched: 7. Germline CDR1 is LNHNV and CDR2 is YYDKDF (reference sequence). The CDR3 spans 19 residues. The CDR3, as DNA: TGTGCCACCAGCTTGACGGGACTAGCGGGAGGGAGCTCCTACAATGAGCAGTTCTTC. This encodes CATSLTGLAGGSSYNEQFF. The complete variable domain, with remaining parts taken from reference TRBV15 and TRBJ2-1, reads DAMVIQNPRYQVTQFGKPVTLSCSQTLNHNVMYWYQQKSSQAPKLLFHYYDKDFNNEADTPDNFQSRRPNTSFCFLDIRSPGLGDTAMYLCATSLTGLAGGSSYNEQFFGPGTRLTVL.

The chain joins TRBV15 to TRBJ2-2, with D hard to call. The V and J ends lost 0 bases and 8 bases respectively, with 7 bases between them. CDR3 size: 13 residues. Germline loops: CDR1 LNHNV, CDR2 YYDKDF (reference sequence). The CDR3 DNA sequence: TGTGCCACCAGCAGAGATCGGGTAGGGGAGCTGTTTTTT. The encoded protein is CATSRDRVGELFF. The whole variable domain, filled in from reference TRBV15 and TRBJ2-2, reads DAMVIQNPRYQVTQFGKPVTLSCSQTLNHNVMYWYQQKSSQAPKLLFHYYDKDFNNEADTPDNFQSRRPNTSFCFLDIRSPGLGDTAMYLCATSRDRVGELFFGEGSRLTVL.

The rearrangement joins TRBV6-6 to TRBJ1-1; D is undetermined. Trimming cost V 6 bases and J 3 bases, with 11 bases left between them. Germline assignment: CDR1 MNHNY and CDR2 SVGAGI (reference sequence). CDR3 size: 13 residues. CDR3 residues: CASSHGLDTEAFF. CDR3 coding DNA: TGTGCCAGCAGCCACGGACTAGACACTGAAGCTTTCTTT.

On this clone: The sample has other DNA sequences that encode this CDR3 too. The rearrangement links TRBV18 to TRBJ2-7; 7 bases map to TRBD1. This CDR3 region has 13 residues. Germline V gives CDR1 KGHSH, CDR2 LQKENI. Germline trimming cut 6 bases from V and 1 base from J; bases unmatched to any gene: 3. This CDR3 reads CASSPGQSYEQYF. The CDR3 DNA reads TGTGCCAGCTCCCCGGGACAGTCCTACGAGCAGTACTTC.

V gene TRBV9 combines with J gene TRBJ2-2; no firm D call. CDR3 size: 13 residues. The V and J ends lost 0 bases and 6 bases respectively, with 6 bases between them. CDR1 is SGDLS and CDR2 is YYNGEE in the germline V gene. The chain's CDR3 is CASSVGVAGELFF. The CDR3, as DNA: TGTGCCAGCAGCGTAGGGGTCGCCGGGGAGCTGTTTTTT.

V and J are TRBV2 and TRBJ2-7; D assignment may be TRBD1 or TRBD2 (5 bases each). The CDR3 is made up of 13 amino acids. The V gene lost 6 bases and the J gene lost 3 bases, with 12 bases spanning the gap. From germline, CDR1 is SNHLY and CDR2 FYNNEI. The DNA of the CDR3 is TGTGCCAGCAGGGGAGACAGATTCTACGAGCAGTACTTC. Amino acids: CASRGDRFYEQYF.

V gene TRBV27 combines with J gene TRBJ2-1; 11 nucleotides line up with TRBD2. Trimming at V came to 6 bases and at J to 5 bases, leaving 9 bases not matched to a gene. The germline V gene encodes CDR1 MNHEY and CDR2 SMNVEV (reference sequence). The CDR3 is 16 amino acids. The CDR3 here is CASRPGGTSGNNEQFF. CDR3 nucleotides: TGTGCCAGCAGGCCCGGAGGGACTAGCGGAAACAATGAGCAGTTCTTC.

This chain joins TRBV5-4 and TRBJ2-7; 10 nucleotides align to TRBD2. The CDR3 is made up of 15 amino acids. Germline assignment: CDR1 SGHNT and CDR2 YYREEE (reference sequence). V trimming: 3 bases; J trimming: 0 bases; junction bases outside the gene matches: 3. DNA for the CDR3: TGTGCCAGCAGCTCCGGACTAGCGGCCTCCTACGAGCAGTACTTC. Its protein product is CASSSGLAASYEQYF.

The J gene is TRBJ2-2, the V gene TRBV14; D perhaps matches TRBD1 (5 bases). V was shortened by 8 bases and J by 1 base, with 11 bases between the two germline ends. Germline V gene sequence: CDR1 SGHDN, CDR2 FVKESK. The CDR3 contains 14 residues. The CDR3 loop reads CASCRDLNTGELFF. In nucleotides, the CDR3 is TGTGCCAGCTGCAGGGATCTGAACACCGGGGAGCTGTTTTTT. The whole variable domain, remainder taken from reference TRBV14 and TRBJ2-2, is EAGVTQFPSHSVIEKGQTVTLRCDPISGHDNLYWYRRVMGKEIKFLLHFVKESKQDESGMPNNRFLAERTGGTYSTLKVQPAELEDSGVYFCASCRDLNTGELFFGEGSRLTVL.

This chain links TRBV2 with TRBJ2-7; perhaps TRBD1 as D (6 bases). CDR1 is SNHLY and CDR2 is FYNNEI in the germline V gene. Trimming cost V 10 bases and J 7 bases, with 23 bases left between them. The CDR3 has 14 amino acids. The CDR3 bases are TGTGCCATAGAAGCCGGGACACCGTTGTGGGAGCAGTACTTC. This translates into CAIEAGTPLWEQYF. The variable domain in full, with the rest retrieved from reference TRBV2 and TRBJ2-7, is EPEVTQTPSHQVTQMGQEVILRCVPISNHLYFYWYRQILGQKVEFLVSFYNNEISEKSEIFDDQFSVERPDGSNFTLKIRSTKLEDSAMYFCAIEAGTPLWEQYFGPGTRLTVT.

About this clone: An end of the junction does not agree with germline; a read error may underlie this. The chain employs TRBV7-7 and TRBJ2-7, with 8 bases matching TRBD2. The germline V gene has CDR1 SSHAT and CDR2 FNYEAQ (reference sequence). The CDR3 spans 15 residues. CDR3 protein: CASSLAAGGSYEQYF. The DNA of the CDR3 is TGTGCTAGCAGCTTAGCGGCGGGGGGCTCCTACGAGCAGTACTTC.

This sequence joins TRBV27 and TRBJ1-1; D possibly corresponds to TRBD1 (6 bases). Deletions cut 8 bases from V and 0 bases from J, with 22 bases between. The CDR3 contains 17 residues. Germline assignment: CDR1 MNHEY and CDR2 SMNVEV (reference sequence). The CDR3 bases are TGTGCCAGCCGGTTTCTCGGGGGCGGAGGATTGAACACTGAAGCTTTCTTT. Protein: CASRFLGGGGLNTEAFF.

This clone has only one observation. The chain uses TRBV4-1 and TRBJ1-2; D remains ambiguous. V was shortened by 0 bases and J by 0 bases, with 5 bases between the two germline ends. Germline V gives CDR1 MGHRA, CDR2 YSYEKL. The CDR3 runs to 14 residues. In DNA, the CDR3 is TGCGCCAGCAGCCAAGACGACGCTAACTATGGCTACACCTTC. It yields the protein CASSQDDANYGYTF.

The CDR3 here is CASSQSGHLPTYEQYF. The CDR3 DNA reads as TGCGCCAGCAGTCAATCCGGACACTTGCCTACCTACGAGCAGTACTTC. The chain has TRBV23-1 and TRBJ2-7, with D possibly matching TRBD1 (5 bases). TRBV23-1 has ORF status, its function being uncertain. Between the trimmed V and J ends, which lost 0 bases and 2 bases, there was a span of 14 bases. The length of the CDR3 is 16 residues.

The chain combines TRBV5-4 with TRBJ2-1, with D perhaps being TRBD1 or TRBD2 (6 bases each). Trimming stripped 2 bases from V and 8 bases from J, with 17 bases between. The CDR3 runs to 15 residues. Germline V gene data show CDR1 as SGHNT and CDR2 as YYREEE (reference sequence). CDR3 loop: CASSLGGGPGDEQFF. The CDR3 nucleotides read TGTGCCAGCAGCTTAGGGGGAGGCCCTGGCGATGAGCAGTTCTTC.

The gene calls are TRBV19 and TRBJ1-2; D is possibly TRBD1 (5 bases). Between the trimmed V and J ends, which lost 8 bases and 5 bases, there was a span of 12 bases. CDR1 and CDR2 from the germline V gene are LNHDA and SQIVND (reference sequence). CDR3 length: 12 residues. This CDR3 reads CASLGGGYGYTF. For the CDR3, the DNA is TGTGCCAGTCTTGGCGGGGGTTATGGCTACACCTTC.

The gene calls are TRBV28 and TRBJ1-4; the D is unclear. This CDR3 comprises 12 residues. Trimming stripped 10 bases from V and 4 bases from J, with 10 bases between. Germline CDR1 is MDHEN and CDR2 is SYDVKM. The CDR3 is CAITDLNEKLFF. In DNA form, the CDR3 reads TGTGCCATCACGGACCTTAATGAAAAACTGTTTTTT.

The V gene is TRBV5-1, the J gene TRBJ1-3, with D possibly TRBD1 on 6 matching bases. Germline assignment: CDR1 SGHRS and CDR2 YFSETQ. The CDR3 spans 16 residues. The V gene lost 5 bases and the J gene lost 1 base, with 16 bases spanning the gap. Written as DNA, the CDR3 is TGCGCCAGCAGTGGGGGGGCGCGCAGTTCTGGAAACACCATATATTTT. As protein: CASSGGARSSGNTIYF.

Only one count was recorded for this clone. The chain combines TRBV6-5 with TRBJ1-1, with no clear D. Between the trimmed V and J ends, which lost 7 bases and 3 bases, there was a span of 12 bases. Germline V CDR1 and CDR2: MNHEY, SVGAGI. This CDR3 spans 13 amino acids. For the CDR3, the DNA is TGTGCCAGCAAGGTACGGGTGGACACTGAAGCTTTCTTT. Residues: CASKVRVDTEAFF.

The V call is TRBV5-1, the J call TRBJ2-3; TRBD1 matches at 7 bases. Trimming took 4 bases from V and 2 from J; bases not matched to a gene: 7. Germline CDR1 is SGHRS and CDR2 is YFSETQ. CDR3 size: 15 residues. The CDR3: CASSRLQGTTDTQYF. CDR3 DNA: TGCGCCAGCAGCCGCTTACAGGGGACCACAGATACGCAGTATTTT.

The chain is built from TRBV2 and TRBJ2-3; D not certain. Germline assignment: CDR1 SNHLY and CDR2 FYNNEI. This CDR3 comprises 12 residues. Trimming removed 10 bases at V and 4 bases at J, with 12 bases between. Here the CDR3 reads CAIARRADTQYF. In DNA, the CDR3 is TGTGCCATCGCCAGAAGGGCAGATACGCAGTATTTT.

The chain links TRBV5-1 to TRBJ2-1; 9 nucleotides agree with TRBD1. The CDR3 is 16 residues long. Germline CDR1 reads SGHRS; CDR2 reads YFSETQ. Germline trimming cut 3 bases from V and 0 bases from J; bases unmatched to any gene: 4. The CDR3 sequence: CASSWPTGGSYNEQFF. CDR3 DNA: TGCGCCAGCAGCTGGCCGACAGGGGGCTCCTACAATGAGCAGTTCTTC.

The chain joins TRBV9 to TRBJ2-3; D gene ambiguous. Germline assignment: CDR1 SGDLS and CDR2 YYNGEE. The CDR3 spans 14 residues. V lost 6 bases, J lost 1 base, and 12 bases lay in between. CDR3 nucleotides: TGTGCCAGCAATGACGGCCTGCGCACAGATACGCAGTATTTT. Its translation is CASNDGLRTDTQYF.